What follows is one T cell receptor beta chain and its context. The germline V gene has CDR1 SGHNT and CDR2 YYREEE (reference sequence). The CDR3 sequence is 14 residues long. The ends were cut back, 0 bases at V and 3 bases at J, with 8 bases in the middle. In the source study's methods: How many nucleated cells were present was estimated from reference gene primer amplification. TCRdb's table, derived via immunoSEQ multiplex PCR, lists solely in-frame clones and lacks some. V and J calls and clone size are given by that table; D and trimming were obtained from the DNA. The repertoire has 65,000 to 80,000 clones, around nine tenths of them found once; the top ten carry approximately 5.3%. This record belongs to a study of blood T cell repertoires in COVID-19.

This sequence was found in a human donor in a cohort sampled during active COVID-19. Sample: peripheral blood. The V call is TRBV5-4, the J call TRBJ2-3; a possible D gene is TRBD2 (6 bases). CDR3 sequence: CASSLERGTDTQYF. CDR3 nucleotide sequence: TGTGCCAGCAGCTTGGAACGGGGGACAGATACGCAGTATTTT.